This TCR beta chain emerged from a study of response to subunit inactivated influenza vaccine. Notes on the study in general: It was the authors' suggestion that each seasonal influenza vaccination recruits few new T cells.

Regarding this clonotype: The antigen remains unidentified.

The trim removed 6 bases at V and 0 bases at J, leaving 5 bases unmatched. CDR1 DFQATT and CDR2 SNEGSKA come from the germline V gene (reference sequence). The CDR3 sequence is 14 residues long. TCRdb analysed the RT-PCR reads with MiXCR anew, one entry per CDR3 protein. The table shows about 500,000 distinct CDR3 sequences, with approximately 16% occurring only once. The sequence was collected from a man aged 50 to 69 who received an inactivated influenza vaccine. The input for sequencing was CD4+ T cells sorted from PBMCs, taken around 2 years after vaccination. The rearrangement links TRBV20-1 to TRBJ2-1; 7 bases are a match to TRBD2. The CDR3 nucleotides are TGCAGTGCCCCACTAGCGCCCTCCTACAATGAGCAGTTCTTC. Translating it yields CSAPLAPSYNEQFF.